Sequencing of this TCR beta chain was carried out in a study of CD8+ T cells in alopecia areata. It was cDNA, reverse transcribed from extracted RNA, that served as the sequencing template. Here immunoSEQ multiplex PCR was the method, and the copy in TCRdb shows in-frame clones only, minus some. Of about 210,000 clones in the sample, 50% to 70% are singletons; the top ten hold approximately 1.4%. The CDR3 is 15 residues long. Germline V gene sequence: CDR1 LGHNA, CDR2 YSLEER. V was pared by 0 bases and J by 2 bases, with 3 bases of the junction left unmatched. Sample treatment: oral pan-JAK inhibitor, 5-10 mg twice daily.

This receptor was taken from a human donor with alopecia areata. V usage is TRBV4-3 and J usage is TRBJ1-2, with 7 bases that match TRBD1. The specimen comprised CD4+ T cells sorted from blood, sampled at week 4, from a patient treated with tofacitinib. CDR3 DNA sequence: TGCGCCAGCAGCCAAGAGGACAGGTCAAACTATGGCTACACCTTC. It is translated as CASSQEDRSNYGYTF.